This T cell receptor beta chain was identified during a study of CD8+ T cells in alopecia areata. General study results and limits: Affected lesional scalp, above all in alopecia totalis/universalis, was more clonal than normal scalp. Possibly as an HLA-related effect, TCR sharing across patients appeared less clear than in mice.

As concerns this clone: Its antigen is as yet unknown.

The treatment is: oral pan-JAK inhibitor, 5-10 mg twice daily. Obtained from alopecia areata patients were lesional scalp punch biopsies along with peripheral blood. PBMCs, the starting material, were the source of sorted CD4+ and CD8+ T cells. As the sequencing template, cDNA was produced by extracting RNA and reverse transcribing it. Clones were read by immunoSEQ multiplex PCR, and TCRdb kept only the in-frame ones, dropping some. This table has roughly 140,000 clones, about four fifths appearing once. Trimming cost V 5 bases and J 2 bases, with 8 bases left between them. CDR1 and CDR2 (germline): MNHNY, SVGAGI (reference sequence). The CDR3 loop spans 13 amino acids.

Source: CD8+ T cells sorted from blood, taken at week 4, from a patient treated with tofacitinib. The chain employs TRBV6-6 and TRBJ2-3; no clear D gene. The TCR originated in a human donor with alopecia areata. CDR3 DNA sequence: TGTGCCAGCAGTCGGCAATACACAGATACGCAGTATTTT. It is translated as CASSRQYTDTQYF.